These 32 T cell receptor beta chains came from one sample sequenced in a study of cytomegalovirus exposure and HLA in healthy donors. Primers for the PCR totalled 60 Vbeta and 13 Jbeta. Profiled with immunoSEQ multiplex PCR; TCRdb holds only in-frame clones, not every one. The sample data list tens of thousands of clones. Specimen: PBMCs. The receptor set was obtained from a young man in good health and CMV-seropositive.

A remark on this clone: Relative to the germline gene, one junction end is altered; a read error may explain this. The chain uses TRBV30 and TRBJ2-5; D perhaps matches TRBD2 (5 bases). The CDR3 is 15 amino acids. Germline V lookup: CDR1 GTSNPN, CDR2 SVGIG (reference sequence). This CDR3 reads CAWSGFGVDQENQYF. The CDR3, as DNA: TGTGCCTGGAGTGGCTTCGGGGTAGACCAAGAGAACCAGTACTTC.

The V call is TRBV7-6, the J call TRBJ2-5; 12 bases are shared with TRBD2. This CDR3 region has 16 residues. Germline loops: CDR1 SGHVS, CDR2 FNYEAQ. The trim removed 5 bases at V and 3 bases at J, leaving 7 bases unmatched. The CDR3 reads CASSRRLAGEEETQYF. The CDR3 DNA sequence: TGTGCCAGCAGCCGTAGACTAGCGGGGGAGGAAGAGACCCAGTACTTC.

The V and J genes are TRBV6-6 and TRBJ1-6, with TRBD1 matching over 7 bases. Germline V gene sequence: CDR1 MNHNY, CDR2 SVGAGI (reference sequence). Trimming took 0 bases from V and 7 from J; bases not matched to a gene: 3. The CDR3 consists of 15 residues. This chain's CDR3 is CASSYSNRGNSPLHF. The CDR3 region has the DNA TGTGCCAGCAGTTACTCGAACAGGGGCAATTCACCCCTCCACTTT.

CDR3 amino acids: CASSQAPQGETGELFF. In DNA form, the CDR3 reads TGTGCCAGCAGCCAAGCCCCCCAGGGGGAAACCGGGGAGCTGTTTTTT. The chain uses TRBV4-2 and TRBJ2-2; the match to TRBD1 covers 7 bases. The germline V gene encodes CDR1 LGHNA and CDR2 YNFKEQ. This CDR3 has 16 residues. V lost 1 base to trimming and J lost 5 bases; unmatched junction nucleotides: 7.

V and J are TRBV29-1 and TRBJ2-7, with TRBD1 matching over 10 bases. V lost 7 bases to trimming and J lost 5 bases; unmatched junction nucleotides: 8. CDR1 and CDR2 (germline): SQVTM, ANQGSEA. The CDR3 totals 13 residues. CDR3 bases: TGCAGCGGGACAGGGGGACAACACCACGAGCAGTACTTC. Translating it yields CSGTGGQHHEQYF.

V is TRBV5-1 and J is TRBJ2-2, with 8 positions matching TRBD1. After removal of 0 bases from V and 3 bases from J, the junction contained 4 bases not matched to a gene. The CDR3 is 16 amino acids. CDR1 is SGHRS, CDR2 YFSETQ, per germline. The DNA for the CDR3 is TGCGCCAGCAGCTTGGGGGACAGGCTTTACACCGGGGAGCTGTTTTTT. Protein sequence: CASSLGDRLYTGELFF. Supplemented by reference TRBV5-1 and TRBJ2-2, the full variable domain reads KAGVTQTPRYLIKTRGQQVTLSCSPISGHRSVSWYQQTPGQGLQFLFEYFSETQRNKGNFPGRFSGRQFSNSRSEMNVSTLELGDSALYLCASSLGDRLYTGELFFGEGSRLTVL.

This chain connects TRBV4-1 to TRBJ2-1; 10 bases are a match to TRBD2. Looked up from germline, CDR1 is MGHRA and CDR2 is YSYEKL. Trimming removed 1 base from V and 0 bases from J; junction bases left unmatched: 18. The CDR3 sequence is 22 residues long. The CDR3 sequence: CASSQGLAGVGRIPSSYNEQFF. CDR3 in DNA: TGCGCCAGCAGCCAAGGCCTAGCGGGGGTTGGCCGAATTCCGAGCTCCTACAATGAGCAGTTCTTC.

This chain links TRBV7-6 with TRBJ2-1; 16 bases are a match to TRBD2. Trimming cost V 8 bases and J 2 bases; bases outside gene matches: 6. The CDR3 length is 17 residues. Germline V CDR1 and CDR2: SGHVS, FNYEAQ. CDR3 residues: CASQRGLAGGPYNEQFF. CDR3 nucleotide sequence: TGTGCCAGCCAGCGGGGACTAGCGGGAGGGCCCTACAATGAGCAGTTCTTC.

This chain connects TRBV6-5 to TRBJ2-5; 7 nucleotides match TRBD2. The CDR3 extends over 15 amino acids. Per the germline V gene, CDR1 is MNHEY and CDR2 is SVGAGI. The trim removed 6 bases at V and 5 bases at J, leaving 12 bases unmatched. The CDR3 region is CASRTAGGLAETQYF. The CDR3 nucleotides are TGTGCCAGCAGGACCGCCGGGGGGTTGGCGGAGACCCAGTACTTC.

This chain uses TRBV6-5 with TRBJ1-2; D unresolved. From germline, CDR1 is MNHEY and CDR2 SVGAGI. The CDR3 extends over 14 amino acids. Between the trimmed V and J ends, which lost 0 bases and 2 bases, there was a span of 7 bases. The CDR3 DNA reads TGTGCCAGCAGTTACTCCCCCAAAAACTATGGCTACACCTTC. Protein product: CASSYSPKNYGYTF.

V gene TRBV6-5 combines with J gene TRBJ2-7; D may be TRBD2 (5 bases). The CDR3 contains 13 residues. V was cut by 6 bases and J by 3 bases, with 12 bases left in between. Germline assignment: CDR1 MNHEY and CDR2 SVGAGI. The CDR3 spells CASSRENFYEQYF. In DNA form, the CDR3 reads TGTGCCAGCAGCCGGGAAAACTTCTACGAGCAGTACTTC.

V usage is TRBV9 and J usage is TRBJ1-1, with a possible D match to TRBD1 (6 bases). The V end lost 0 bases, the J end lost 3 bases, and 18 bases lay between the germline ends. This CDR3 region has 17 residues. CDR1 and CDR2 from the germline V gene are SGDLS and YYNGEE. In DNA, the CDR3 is TGTGCCAGCAGCGTAGACGCAGGGGTAAGGGGAGACACTGAAGCTTTCTTT. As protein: CASSVDAGVRGDTEAFF.

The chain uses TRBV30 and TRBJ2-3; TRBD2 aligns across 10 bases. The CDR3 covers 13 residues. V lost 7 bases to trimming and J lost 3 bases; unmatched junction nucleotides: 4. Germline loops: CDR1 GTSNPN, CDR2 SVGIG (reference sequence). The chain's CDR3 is CASAGGGTDTQYF. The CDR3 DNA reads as TGTGCCTCAGCGGGAGGGGGGACAGATACGCAGTATTTT.

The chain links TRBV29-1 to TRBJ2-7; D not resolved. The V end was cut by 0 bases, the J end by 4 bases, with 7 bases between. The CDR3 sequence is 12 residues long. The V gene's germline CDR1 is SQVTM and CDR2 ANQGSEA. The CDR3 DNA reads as TGCAGCGTTGAAGATCCTCGGTACGAGCAGTACTTC. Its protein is CSVEDPRYEQYF.

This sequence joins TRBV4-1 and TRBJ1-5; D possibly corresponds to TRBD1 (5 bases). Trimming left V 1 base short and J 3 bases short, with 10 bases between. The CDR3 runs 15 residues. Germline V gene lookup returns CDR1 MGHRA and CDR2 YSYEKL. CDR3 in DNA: TGCGCCAGCAGCCAAGCTACAGGTTTCAATCAGCCCCAGCATTTT. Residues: CASSQATGFNQPQHF.

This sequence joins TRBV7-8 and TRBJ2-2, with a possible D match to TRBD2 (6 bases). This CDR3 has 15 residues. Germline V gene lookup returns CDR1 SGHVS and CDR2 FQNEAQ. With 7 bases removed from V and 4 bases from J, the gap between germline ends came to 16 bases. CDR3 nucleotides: TGTGCCAGCAACGACCCCGGGGGACTCACCGGGGAGCTGTTTTTT. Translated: CASNDPGGLTGELFF.

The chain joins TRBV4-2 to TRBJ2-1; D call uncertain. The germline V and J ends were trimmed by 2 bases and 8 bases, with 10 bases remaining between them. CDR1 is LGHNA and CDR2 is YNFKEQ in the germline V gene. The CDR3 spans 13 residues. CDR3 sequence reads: CASSQPLEDEQFF. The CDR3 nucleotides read TGTGCCAGCAGCCAACCATTAGAGGATGAGCAGTTCTTC.

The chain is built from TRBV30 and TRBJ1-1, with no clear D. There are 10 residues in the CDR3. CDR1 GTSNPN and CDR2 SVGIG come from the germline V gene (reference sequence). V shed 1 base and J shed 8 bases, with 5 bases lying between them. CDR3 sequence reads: CAWSDLEAFF. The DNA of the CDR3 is TGTGCCTGGAGTGACCTAGAAGCTTTCTTT.

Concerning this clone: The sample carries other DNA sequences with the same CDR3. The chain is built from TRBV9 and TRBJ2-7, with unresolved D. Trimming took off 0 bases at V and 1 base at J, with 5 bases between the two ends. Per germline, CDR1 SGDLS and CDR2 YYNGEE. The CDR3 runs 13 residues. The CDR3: CASSVDSSYEQYF. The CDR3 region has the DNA TGTGCCAGCAGCGTAGATAGTTCCTACGAGCAGTACTTC.

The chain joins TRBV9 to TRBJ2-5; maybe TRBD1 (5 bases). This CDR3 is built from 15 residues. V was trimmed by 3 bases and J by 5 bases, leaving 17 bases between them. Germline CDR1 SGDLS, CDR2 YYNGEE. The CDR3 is CASSAEGREMETQYF. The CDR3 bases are TGTGCCAGCAGCGCAGAAGGCAGGGAAATGGAGACCCAGTACTTC.

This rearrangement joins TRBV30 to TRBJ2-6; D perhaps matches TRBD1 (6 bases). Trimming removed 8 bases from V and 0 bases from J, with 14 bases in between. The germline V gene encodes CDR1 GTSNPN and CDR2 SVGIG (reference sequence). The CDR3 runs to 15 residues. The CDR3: CAGTGTPSGANVLTF. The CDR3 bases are TGTGCCGGGACCGGGACACCCTCTGGGGCCAACGTCCTGACTTTC.

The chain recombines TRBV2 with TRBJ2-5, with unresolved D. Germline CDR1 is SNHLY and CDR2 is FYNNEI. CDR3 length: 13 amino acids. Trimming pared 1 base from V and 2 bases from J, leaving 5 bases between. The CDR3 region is CASSEDRQETQYF. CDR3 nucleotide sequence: TGTGCCAGCAGTGAAGACAGACAAGAGACCCAGTACTTC.

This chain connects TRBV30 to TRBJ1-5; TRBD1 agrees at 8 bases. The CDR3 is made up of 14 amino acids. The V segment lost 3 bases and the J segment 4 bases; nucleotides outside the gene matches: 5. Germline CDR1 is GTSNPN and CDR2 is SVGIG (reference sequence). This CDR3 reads CAWRPTGGNQPQHF. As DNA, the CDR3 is TGTGCCTGGAGGCCTACAGGGGGAAATCAGCCCCAGCATTTT.

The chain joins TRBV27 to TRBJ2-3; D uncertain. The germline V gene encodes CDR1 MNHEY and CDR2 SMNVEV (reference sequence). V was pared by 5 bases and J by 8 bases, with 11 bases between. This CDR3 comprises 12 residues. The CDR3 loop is CASSPPSGTQYF. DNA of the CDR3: TGTGCCAGCAGTCCTCCCTCAGGTACGCAGTATTTT.

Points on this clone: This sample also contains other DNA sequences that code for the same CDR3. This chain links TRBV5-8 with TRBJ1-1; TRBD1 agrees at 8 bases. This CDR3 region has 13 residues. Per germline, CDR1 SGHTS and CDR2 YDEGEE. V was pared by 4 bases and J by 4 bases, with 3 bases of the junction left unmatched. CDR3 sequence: CASSLDRGTEAFF. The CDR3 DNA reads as TGTGCCAGCAGCCTCGACAGGGGCACTGAAGCTTTCTTT.

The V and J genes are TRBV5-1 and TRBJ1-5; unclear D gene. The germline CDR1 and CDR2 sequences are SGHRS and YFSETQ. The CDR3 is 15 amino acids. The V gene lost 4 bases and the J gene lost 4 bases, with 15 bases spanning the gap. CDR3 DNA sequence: TGCGCCAGCAGCCAAACCCCGGCGGTTAATCAGCCCCAGCATTTT. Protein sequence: CASSQTPAVNQPQHF.

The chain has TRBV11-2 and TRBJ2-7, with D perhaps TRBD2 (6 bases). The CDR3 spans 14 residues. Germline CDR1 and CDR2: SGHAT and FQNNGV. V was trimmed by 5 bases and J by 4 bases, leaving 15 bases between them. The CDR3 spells CASSPGLGYYEQYF. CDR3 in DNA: TGTGCCAGCAGCCCGGGACTGGGGTATTACGAGCAGTACTTC.

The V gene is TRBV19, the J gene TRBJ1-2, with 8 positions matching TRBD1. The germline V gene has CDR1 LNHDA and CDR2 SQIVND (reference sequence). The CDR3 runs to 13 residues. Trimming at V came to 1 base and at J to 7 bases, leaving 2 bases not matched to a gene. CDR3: CASSIGTGSGYTF. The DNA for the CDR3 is TGTGCCAGTAGTATAGGGACAGGGTCTGGCTACACCTTC.

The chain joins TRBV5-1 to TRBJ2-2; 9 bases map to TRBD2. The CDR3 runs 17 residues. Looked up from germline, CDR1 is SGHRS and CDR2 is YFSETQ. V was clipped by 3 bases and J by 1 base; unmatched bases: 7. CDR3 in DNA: TGCGCCAGCAGCTATGCGTCTAGCGGGAAGAACACCGGGGAGCTGTTTTTT. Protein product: CASSYASSGKNTGELFF.

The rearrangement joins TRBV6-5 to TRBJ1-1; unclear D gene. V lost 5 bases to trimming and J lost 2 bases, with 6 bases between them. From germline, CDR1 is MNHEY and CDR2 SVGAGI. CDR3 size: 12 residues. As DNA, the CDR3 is TGTGCCAGCAGTCGGGTTAACACTGAAGCTTTCTTT. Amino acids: CASSRVNTEAFF.

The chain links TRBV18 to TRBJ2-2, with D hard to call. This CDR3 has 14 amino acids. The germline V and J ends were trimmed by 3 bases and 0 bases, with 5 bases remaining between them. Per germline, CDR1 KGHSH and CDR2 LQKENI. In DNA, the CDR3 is TGTGCCAGCTCACCGCTAGCGAACACCGGGGAGCTGTTTTTT. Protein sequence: CASSPLANTGELFF.

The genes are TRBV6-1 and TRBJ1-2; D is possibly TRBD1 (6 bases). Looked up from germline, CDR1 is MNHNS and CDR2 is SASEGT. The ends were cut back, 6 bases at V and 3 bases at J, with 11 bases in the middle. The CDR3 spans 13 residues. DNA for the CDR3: TGTGCCAGCAGCGACGACAGGTACTATGGCTACACCTTC. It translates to CASSDDRYYGYTF.